This TCR beta chain stems from a study of T cell repertoires in cytomegalovirus infection. At the level of the study: It was the public TCR beta signatures that indicated both CMV infection and matching HLA type. Broader study findings: Cumulative public TCR beta family frequency identified carriers of CMV plus the relevant HLA. The ex vivo response was dominated by HLA-C-restricted CMV-specific TCR beta clonotypes.

Germline V gene lookup returns CDR1 MNHEY and CDR2 SVGEGT. This CDR3 is built from 14 residues. V was clipped by 6 bases and J by 0 bases, with 10 bases between them. TCRdb passed the reads through MiXCR, listing each CDR3 protein once. The data contain under 95,000 distinct CDR3 sequences, 3% to 4.5% of them singletons. At least ten counts were recorded for this clonotype. Its specificity is unknown. The sample comprised PBMCs. The sequence was obtained from a human donor in good health (CMV status not recorded). Some clones in this sample may be carry-over from other donors' samples. This chain links TRBV6-2 or TRBV6-3 with TRBJ2-3, with D possibly being TRBD1 (6 bases). The CDR3 protein is CASSPRGSTDTQYF. The CDR3 DNA reads as TGTGCCAGCAGCCCCAGGGGTAGCACAGATACGCAGTATTTT.